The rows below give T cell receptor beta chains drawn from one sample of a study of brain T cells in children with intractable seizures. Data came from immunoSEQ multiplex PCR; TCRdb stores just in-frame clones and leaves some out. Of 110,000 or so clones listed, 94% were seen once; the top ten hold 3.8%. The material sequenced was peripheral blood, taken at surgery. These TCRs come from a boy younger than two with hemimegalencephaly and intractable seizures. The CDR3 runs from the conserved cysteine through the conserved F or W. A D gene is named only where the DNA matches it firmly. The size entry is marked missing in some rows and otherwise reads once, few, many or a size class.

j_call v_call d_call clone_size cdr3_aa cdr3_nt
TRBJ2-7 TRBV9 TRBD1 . CASSVTGGTGEQYF TGTGCCAGCAGCGTAACAGGGGGTACGGGAGAGCAGTACTTC
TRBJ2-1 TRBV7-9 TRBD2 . CASSLGTLTSVKGNEQFF TGTGCCAGCAGCTTAGGGACCCTCACTAGCGTAAAAGGTAATGAGCAGTTCTTC
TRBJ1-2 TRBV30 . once CAWSVRHYGYTF TGTGCCTGGAGTGTACGCCACTATGGCTACACCTTC
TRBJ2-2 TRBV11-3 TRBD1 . CASNGQGTNTGELFF TGTGCCAGCAACGGACAGGGGACGAACACCGGGGAGCTGTTTTTT
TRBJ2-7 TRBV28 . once CASSFDPGASYEQYF TGTGCCAGCAGTTTCGATCCGGGGGCAAGCTACGAGCAGTACTTC
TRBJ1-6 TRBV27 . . CASSPSWGANSPLHF TGTGCCAGCAGTCCCAGTTGGGGGGCTAATTCACCCCTCCACTTT
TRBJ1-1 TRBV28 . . CASSLFRGNTEAFF TGTGCCAGCAGTTTATTCAGGGGGAACACTGAAGCTTTCTTT
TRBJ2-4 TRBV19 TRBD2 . CASSVGLAGNIQYF TGTGCCAGTAGTGTGGGACTAGCGGGAAACATTCAGTACTTC
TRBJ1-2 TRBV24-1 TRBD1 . CATSDSGGAGGYTF TGTGCCACCAGTGATTCAGGGGGCGCAGGGGGCTACACCTTC
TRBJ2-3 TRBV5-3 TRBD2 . CARSSLAGDTDTQYF TGTGCCAGAAGCTCCCTAGCGGGGGACACAGATACGCAGTATTTT
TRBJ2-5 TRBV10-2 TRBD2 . CASSESLAGVFETQYF TGCGCCAGCAGTGAGAGCCTAGCGGGAGTGTTTGAGACCCAGTACTTC
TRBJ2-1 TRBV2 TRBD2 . CASRGGRSYNEQFF TGTGCCAGCAGGGGGGGGAGGTCCTACAATGAGCAGTTCTTC
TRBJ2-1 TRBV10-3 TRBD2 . CAISETWGRIAGLSEFF TGTGCCATCAGTGAGACGTGGGGCAGAATAGCGGGCCTAAGTGAGTTCTTC
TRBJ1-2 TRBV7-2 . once CASSPSSGRRDGYTF TGTGCCAGCAGCCCTTCATCGGGACGGCGGGATGGCTACACCTTC
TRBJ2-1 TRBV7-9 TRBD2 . CASSLQGGPSNEQFF TGTGCCAGCAGCCTTCAGGGAGGGCCGAGCAATGAGCAGTTCTTC
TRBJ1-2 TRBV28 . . CASSFQNYGYTF TGTGCCAGCAGTTTTCAGAACTATGGCTACACCTTC
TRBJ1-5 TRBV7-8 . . CASSTGQANQPQHF TGTGCCAGCAGCACAGGACAAGCAAATCAGCCCCAGCATTTT
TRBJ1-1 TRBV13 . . CASSLGRGQGNTEAFF TGTGCCAGCAGCTTAGGCCGGGGGCAAGGGAACACTGAAGCTTTCTTT
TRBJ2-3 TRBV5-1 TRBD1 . CASSLAGTGGGTDTQYF TGCGCCAGCAGCTTGGCCGGGACAGGAGGAGGCACAGATACGCAGTATTTT
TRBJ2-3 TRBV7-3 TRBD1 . CASSFDRGTDTQYF TGTGCCAGCAGCTTCGACAGGGGCACAGATACGCAGTATTTT
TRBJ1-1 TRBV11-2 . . CASSSPRLPEAFF TGTGCCAGCAGCTCCCCCAGGCTCCCTGAAGCTTTCTTT
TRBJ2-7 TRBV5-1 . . CASSFGYEQYF TGCGCCAGCAGCTTTGGTTACGAGCAGTACTTC
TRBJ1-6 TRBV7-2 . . CASTWQNNSPLHF TGTGCCAGCACTTGGCAGAATAATTCACCCCTCCACTTT
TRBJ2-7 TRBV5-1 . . CASSLQGIGLYEQYF TGCGCCAGCAGCTTACAGGGTATTGGGCTCTACGAGCAGTACTTC
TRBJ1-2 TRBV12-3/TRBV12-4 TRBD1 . CASSLSGGYGYTF TGTGCCAGCAGTTTATCAGGGGGCTATGGCTACACCTTC
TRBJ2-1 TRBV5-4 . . CASSSSGVSSYNEQFF TGTGCCAGCAGCTCCTCTGGGGTTAGCTCCTACAATGAGCAGTTCTTC
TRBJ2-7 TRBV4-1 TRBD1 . CASSPTQGRGLEQYF TGCGCCAGCAGCCCAACACAGGGGAGAGGGCTCGAGCAGTACTTC
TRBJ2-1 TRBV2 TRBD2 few CASSFAVRLGTSGEQFF TGTGCCAGCAGTTTCGCCGTCCGTCTCGGGACTAGCGGTGAGCAGTTCTTC
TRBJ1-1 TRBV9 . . CASSQGGRAFF TGTGCCAGCAGCCAAGGGGGAAGGGCTTTCTTT
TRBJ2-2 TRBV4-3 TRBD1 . CASSQETGGYEDTGELFF TGCGCCAGCAGCCAAGAGACAGGGGGCTATGAGGACACCGGGGAGCTGTTTTTT
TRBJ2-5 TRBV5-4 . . CASSLKGSETQYF TGTGCCAGCAGCTTGAAGGGAAGCGAGACCCAGTACTTC
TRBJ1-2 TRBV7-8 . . CASSRGAGWNGYTF TGTGCCAGCAGCCGAGGGGCAGGGTGGAATGGCTACACCTTC
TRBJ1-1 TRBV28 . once CASGGYTEAFF TGTGCCAGCGGCGGGTACACTGAAGCTTTCTTT
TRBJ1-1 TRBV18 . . CASSLGPSEDTEAFF TGTGCCAGCTCACTAGGTCCTTCGGAGGACACTGAAGCTTTCTTT
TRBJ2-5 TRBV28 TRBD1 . CASSTRTGRGETQYF TGTGCCAGCAGTACGCGGACAGGGAGAGGGGAGACCCAGTACTTC
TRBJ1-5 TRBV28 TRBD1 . CASSLLKWGQGMNQPQHF TGTGCCAGCAGTTTACTTAAGTGGGGACAGGGTATGAATCAGCCCCAGCATTTT
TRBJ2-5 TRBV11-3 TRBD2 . CASSLARLAGETQYF TGTGCCAGCAGCTTAGCGCGGCTAGCGGGAGAGACCCAGTACTTC
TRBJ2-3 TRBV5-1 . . CASSLEADTQYF TGCGCCAGCAGCTTGGAGGCAGATACGCAGTATTTT
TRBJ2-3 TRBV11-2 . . CASSSRGYGSTDTQYF TGTGCCAGCAGCTCTCGAGGGTACGGGAGCACAGATACGCAGTATTTT
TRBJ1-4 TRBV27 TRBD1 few CASRPTPRDSSNEKLFF TGTGCCAGCAGGCCTACCCCAAGGGACAGTTCTAATGAAAAACTGTTTTTT
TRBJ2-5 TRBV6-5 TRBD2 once CASSRGVETQYF TGTGCCAGCAGTCGGGGGGTCGAGACCCAGTACTTC
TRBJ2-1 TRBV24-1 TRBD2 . CATSVAAAGGEQFF TGTGCCACCAGTGTGGCAGCAGCGGGAGGGGAGCAGTTCTTC
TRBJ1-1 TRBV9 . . CASSPQTAVNTEAFF TGTGCCAGCAGCCCCCAGACAGCTGTGAACACTGAAGCTTTCTTT
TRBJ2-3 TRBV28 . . CASSLAGSSADTQYF TGTGCCAGCAGTTTAGCCGGGAGTAGTGCAGATACGCAGTATTTT
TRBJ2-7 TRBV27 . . CASRGTVPYEQYF TGTGCCAGCAGAGGGACGGTACCCTACGAGCAGTACTTC
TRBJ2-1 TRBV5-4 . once CASSLESLGSSYNEQFF TGTGCCAGCAGCTTGGAGAGTCTGGGCAGCTCCTACAATGAGCAGTTCTTC
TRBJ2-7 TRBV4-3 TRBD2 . CASSRLGGNSGVYEQYF TGCGCCAGCAGCCGGTTGGGTGGGAATAGCGGGGTATACGAGCAGTACTTC
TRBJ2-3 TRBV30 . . CAWSPLVITDTQYF TGTGCCTGGAGTCCTCTAGTAATCACAGATACGCAGTATTTT
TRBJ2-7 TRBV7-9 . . CASRYGGGQNYEQYF TGTGCCAGCAGATATGGAGGGGGACAGAACTACGAGCAGTACTTC
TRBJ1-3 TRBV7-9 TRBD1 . CASSWGQSSGNTIYF TGTGCCAGCAGCTGGGGACAGAGCTCTGGAAACACCATATATTTT
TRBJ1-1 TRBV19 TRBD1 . CASTKLGQGINTEAFF TGTGCCAGTACCAAACTGGGACAGGGGATAAACACTGAAGCTTTCTTT
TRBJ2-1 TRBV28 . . CAAWGVDEQFF TGTGCCGCATGGGGGGTCGATGAGCAGTTCTTC
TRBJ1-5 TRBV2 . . CASIGFGGDQPQHF TGTGCCAGCATTGGGTTCGGGGGCGATCAGCCCCAGCATTTT
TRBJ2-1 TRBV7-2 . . CASSRGGSYNEQFF TGTGCCAGCAGCCGGGGAGGCTCCTACAATGAGCAGTTCTTC